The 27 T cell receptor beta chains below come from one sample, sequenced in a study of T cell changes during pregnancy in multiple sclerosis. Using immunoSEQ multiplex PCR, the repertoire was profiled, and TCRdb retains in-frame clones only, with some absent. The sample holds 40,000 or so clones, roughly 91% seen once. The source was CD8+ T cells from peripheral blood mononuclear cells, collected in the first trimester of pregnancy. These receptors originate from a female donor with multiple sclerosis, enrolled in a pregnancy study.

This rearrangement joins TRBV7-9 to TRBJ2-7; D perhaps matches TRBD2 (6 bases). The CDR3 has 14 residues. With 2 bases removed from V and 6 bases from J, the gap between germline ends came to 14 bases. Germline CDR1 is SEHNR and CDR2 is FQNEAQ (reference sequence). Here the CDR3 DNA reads TGTGCCAGCAGCTTACCCGAAACGGGACTCGAGCAGTACTTC. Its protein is CASSLPETGLEQYF.

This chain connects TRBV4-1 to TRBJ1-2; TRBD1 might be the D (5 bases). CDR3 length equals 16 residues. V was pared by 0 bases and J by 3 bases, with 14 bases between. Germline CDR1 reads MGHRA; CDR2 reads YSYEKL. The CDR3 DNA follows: TGCGCCAGCAGCCAAGATTTCACGGGGGTGGACTATGGCTACACCTTC. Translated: CASSQDFTGVDYGYTF.

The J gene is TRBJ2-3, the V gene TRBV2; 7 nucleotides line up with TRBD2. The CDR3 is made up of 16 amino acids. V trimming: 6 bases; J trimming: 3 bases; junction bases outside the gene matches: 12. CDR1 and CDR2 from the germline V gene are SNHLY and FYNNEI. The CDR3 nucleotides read TGTGCCAGCAGGGGGGGGAGCTTCTTACCGACAGATACGCAGTATTTT. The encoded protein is CASRGGSFLPTDTQYF.

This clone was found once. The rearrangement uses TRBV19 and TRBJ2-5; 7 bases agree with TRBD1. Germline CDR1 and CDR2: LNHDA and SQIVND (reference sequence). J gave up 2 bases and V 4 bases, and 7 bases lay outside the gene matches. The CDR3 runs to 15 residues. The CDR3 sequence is CASSSRGTPQETQYF. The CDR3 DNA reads TGTGCCAGTAGTAGCAGGGGGACCCCACAAGAGACCCAGTACTTC.

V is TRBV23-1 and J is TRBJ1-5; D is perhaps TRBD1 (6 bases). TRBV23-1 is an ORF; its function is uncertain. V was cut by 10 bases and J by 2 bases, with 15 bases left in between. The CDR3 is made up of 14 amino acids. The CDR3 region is CAKGDIRGNQPQHF. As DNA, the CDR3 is TGCGCCAAAGGGGACATTAGGGGCAATCAGCCCCAGCATTTT.

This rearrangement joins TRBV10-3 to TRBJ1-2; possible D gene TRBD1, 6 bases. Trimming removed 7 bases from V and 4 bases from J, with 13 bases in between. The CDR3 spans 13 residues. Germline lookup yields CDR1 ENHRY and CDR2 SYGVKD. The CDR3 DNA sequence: TGTGCCATCAATGCAGGGGCGTTCTATGGCTACACCTTC. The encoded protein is CAINAGAFYGYTF.

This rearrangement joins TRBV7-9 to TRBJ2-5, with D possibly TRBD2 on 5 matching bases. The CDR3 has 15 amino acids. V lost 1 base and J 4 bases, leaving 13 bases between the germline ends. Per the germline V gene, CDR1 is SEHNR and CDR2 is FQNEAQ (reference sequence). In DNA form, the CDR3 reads TGTGCCAGCAGCTTAGAGGCGGGCCTCCGAGAGACCCAGTACTTC. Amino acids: CASSLEAGLRETQYF.

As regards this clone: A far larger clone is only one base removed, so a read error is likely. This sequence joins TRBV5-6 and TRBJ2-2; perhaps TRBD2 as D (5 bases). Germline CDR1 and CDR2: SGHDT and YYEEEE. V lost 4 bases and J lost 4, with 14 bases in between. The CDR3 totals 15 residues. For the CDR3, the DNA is TGTGCCAGCAGCCTCTATCGGGATAGCACCGGGGAGCTGTTTTTT. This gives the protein CASSLYRDSTGELFF.

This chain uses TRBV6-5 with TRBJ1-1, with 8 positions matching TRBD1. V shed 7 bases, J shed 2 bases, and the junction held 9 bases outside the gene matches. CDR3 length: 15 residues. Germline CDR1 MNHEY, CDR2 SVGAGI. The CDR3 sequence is CASMFHDRGNTEAFF. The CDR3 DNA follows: TGTGCCAGCATGTTCCATGACAGGGGAAACACTGAAGCTTTCTTT.

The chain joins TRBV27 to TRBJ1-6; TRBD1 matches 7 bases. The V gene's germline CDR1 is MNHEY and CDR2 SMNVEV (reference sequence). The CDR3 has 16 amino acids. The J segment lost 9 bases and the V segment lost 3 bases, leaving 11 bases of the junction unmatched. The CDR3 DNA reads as TGTGCCAGCAGTTTTGGGACAGAGCTTTTTAGTTCACCCCTCCACTTT. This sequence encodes CASSFGTELFSSPLHF.

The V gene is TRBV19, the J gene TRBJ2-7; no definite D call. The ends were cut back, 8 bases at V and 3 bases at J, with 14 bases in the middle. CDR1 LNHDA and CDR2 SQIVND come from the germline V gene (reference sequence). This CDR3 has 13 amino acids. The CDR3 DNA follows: TGTGCCAGTGCCCGGCGGAGCCTCTACGAGCAGTACTTC. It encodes CASARRSLYEQYF.

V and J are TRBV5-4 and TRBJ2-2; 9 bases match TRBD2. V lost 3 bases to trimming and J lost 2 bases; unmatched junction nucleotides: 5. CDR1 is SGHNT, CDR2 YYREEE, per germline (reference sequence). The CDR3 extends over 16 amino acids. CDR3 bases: TGTGCCAGCAGCTCAACTAGCGGGCAAAACACCGGGGAGCTGTTTTTT. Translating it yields CASSSTSGQNTGELFF. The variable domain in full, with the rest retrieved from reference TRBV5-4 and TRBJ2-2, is ETGVTQSPTHLIKTRGQQVTLRCSSQSGHNTVSWYQQALGQGPQFIFQYYREEENGRGNFPPRFSGLQFPNYSSELNVNALELDDSALYLCASSSTSGQNTGELFFGEGSRLTVL.

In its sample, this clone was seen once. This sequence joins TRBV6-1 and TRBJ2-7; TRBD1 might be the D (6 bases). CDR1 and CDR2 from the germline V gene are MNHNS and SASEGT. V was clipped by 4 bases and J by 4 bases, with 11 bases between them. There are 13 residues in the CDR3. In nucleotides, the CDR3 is TGTGCCAGCAGTGGATTTCAGGGGTACGAGCAGTACTTC. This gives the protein CASSGFQGYEQYF.

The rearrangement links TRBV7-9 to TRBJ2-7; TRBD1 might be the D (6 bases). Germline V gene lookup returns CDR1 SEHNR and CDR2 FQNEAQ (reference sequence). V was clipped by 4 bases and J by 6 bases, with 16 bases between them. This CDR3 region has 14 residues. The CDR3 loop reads CASSSLQGLGEQYF. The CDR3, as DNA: TGTGCCAGCAGCTCCCTACAGGGTTTAGGCGAGCAGTACTTC.

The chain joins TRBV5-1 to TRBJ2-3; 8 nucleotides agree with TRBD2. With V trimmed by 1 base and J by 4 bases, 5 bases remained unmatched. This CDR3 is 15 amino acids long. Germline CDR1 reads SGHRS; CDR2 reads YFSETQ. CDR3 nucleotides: TGCGCCAGCAGCTTGCGGGGGGGCCCGTCAGATACGCAGTATTTT. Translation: CASSLRGGPSDTQYF.

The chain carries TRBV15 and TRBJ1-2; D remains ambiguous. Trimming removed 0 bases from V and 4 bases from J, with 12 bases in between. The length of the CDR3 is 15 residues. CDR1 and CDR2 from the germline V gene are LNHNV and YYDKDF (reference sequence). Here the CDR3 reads CATSRDHGASYGYTF. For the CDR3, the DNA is TGTGCCACCAGCAGAGATCATGGAGCGTCCTATGGCTACACCTTC.

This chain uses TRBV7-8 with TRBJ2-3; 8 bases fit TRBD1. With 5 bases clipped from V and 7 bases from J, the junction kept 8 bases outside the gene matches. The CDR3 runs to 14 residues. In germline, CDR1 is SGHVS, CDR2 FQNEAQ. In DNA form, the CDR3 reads TGTGCCAGCAGCCCCCCAGACAGGGGCCATACGCAGTATTTT. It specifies CASSPPDRGHTQYF. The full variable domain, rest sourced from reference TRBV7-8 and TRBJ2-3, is GAGVSQSPRYKVAKRGQDVALRCDPISGHVSLFWYQQALGQGPEFLTYFQNEAQLDKSGLPSDRFFAERPEGSVSTLKIQRTQQEDSAVYLCASSPPDRGHTQYFGPGTRLTVL.

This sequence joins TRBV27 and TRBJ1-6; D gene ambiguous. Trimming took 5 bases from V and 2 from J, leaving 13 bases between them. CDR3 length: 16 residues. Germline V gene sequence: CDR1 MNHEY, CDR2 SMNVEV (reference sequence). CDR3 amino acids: CASSDAGSAYNSPLHF. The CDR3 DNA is TGTGCCAGCAGTGACGCGGGCTCGGCCTATAATTCACCCCTCCACTTT.

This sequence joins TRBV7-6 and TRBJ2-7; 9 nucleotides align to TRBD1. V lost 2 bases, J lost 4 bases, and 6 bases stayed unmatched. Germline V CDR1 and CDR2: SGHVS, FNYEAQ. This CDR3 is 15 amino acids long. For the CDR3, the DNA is TGTGCCAGCAGCTTAAGACAGGGGGGGAGGTACGAGCAGTACTTC. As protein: CASSLRQGGRYEQYF.

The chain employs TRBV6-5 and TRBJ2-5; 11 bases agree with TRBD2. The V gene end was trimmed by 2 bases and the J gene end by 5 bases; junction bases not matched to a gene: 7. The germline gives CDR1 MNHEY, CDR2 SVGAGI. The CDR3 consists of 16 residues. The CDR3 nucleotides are TGTGCCAGCAGTTACCACGTTAGCGGGAGGGAGGAGACCCAGTACTTC. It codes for CASSYHVSGREETQYF.

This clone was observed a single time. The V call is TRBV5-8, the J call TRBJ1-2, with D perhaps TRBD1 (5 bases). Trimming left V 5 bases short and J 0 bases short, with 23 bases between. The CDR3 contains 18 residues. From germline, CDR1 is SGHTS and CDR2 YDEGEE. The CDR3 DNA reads TGTGCCAGCAGTCCCTTGTTGGGGGGTCGGGCTCCTAACTATGGCTACACCTTC. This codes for CASSPLLGGRAPNYGYTF.

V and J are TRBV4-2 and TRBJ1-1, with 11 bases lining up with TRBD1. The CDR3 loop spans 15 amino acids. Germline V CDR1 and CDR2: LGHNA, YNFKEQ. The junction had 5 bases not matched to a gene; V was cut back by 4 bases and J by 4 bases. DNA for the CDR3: TGTGCCAGCAGCCTAGGACAGGGGGCAGGCACTGAAGCTTTCTTT. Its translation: CASSLGQGAGTEAFF.

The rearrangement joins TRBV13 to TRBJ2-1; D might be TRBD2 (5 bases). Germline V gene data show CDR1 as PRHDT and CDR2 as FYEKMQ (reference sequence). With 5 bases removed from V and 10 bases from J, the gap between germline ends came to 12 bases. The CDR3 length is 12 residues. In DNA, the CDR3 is TGTGCCAGCAGCCCCGGGGTGGTGGAGCAGTTCTTC. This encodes CASSPGVVEQFF.

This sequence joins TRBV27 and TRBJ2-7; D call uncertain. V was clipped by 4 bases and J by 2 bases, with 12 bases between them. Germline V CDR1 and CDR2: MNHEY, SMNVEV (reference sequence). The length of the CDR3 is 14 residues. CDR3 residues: CASSYLGRTYEQYF. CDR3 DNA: TGTGCCAGCAGTTACCTAGGTCGAACCTACGAGCAGTACTTC.

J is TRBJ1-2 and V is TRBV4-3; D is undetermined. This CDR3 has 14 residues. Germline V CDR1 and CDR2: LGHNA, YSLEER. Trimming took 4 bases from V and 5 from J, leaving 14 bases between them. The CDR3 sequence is CASSPFGGRYGYTF. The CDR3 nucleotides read TGCGCCAGCAGCCCGTTTGGAGGTCGGTATGGCTACACCTTC.

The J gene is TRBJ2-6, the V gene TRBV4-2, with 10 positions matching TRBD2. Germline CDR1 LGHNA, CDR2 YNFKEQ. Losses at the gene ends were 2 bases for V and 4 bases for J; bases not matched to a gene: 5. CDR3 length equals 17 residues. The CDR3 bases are TGTGCCAGCAGCCAAAGCGGGGGGGCCACAGGGGCCAACGTCCTGACTTTC. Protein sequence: CASSQSGGATGANVLTF.

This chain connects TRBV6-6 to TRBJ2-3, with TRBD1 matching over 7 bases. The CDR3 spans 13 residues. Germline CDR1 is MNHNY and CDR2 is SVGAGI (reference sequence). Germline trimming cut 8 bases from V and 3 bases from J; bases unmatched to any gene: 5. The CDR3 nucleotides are TGTGCCAGCGGGCAGGGGGTTACAGATACGCAGTATTTT. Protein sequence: CASGQGVTDTQYF.